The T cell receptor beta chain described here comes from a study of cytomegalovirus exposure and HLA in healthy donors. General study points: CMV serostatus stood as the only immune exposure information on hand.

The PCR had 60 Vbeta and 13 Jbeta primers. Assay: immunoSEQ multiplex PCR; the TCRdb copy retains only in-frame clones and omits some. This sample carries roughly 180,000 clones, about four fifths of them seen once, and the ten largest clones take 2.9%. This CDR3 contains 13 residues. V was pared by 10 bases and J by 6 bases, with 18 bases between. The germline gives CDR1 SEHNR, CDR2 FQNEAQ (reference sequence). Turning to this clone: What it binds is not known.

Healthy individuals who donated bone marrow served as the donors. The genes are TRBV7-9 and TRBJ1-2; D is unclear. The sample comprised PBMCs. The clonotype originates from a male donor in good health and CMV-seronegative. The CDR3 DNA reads TGTGCCACCCTCTGGGGAGGGAGCCATGGCTACACCTTC. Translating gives CATLWGGSHGYTF.